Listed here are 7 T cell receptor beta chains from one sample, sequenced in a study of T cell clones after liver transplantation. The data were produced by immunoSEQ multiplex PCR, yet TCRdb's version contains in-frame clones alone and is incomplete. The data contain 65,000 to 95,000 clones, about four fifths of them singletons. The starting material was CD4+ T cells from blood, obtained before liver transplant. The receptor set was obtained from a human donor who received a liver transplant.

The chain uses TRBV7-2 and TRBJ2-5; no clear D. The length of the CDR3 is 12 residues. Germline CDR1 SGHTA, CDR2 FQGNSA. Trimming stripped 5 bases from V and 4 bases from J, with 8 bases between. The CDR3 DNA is TGTGCCAGCAGCCCCACGCTAGAGACCCAGTACTTC. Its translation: CASSPTLETQYF. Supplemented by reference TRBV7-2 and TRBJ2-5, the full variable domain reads GAGVSQSPSNKVTEKGKDVELRCDPISGHTALYWYRQSLGQGLEFLIYFQGNSAPDKSGLPSDRFSAERTGGSVSTLTIQRTQQEDSAVYLCASSPTLETQYFGPGTRLLVL.

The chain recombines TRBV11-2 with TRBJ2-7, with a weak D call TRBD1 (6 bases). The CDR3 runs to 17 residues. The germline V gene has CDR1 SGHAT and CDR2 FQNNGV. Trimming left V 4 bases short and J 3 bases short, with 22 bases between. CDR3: CASSSLRKQGKGYEQYF. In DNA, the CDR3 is TGTGCCAGCAGCTCACTCCGGAAACAGGGTAAAGGCTACGAGCAGTACTTC.

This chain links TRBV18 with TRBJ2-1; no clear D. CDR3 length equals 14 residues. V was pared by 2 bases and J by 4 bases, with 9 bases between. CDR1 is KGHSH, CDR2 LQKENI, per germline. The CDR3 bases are TGTGCCAGCTCACCAAAGGCGGCTTACAATGAGCAGTTCTTC. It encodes CASSPKAAYNEQFF.

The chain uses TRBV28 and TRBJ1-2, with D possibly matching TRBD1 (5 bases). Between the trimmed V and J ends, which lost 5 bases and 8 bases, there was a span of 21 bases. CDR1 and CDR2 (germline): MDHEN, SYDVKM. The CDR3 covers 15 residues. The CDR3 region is CASSLRTGAAWGYTF. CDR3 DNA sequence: TGTGCCAGCAGTCTTCGGACCGGGGCCGCTTGGGGCTACACCTTC.

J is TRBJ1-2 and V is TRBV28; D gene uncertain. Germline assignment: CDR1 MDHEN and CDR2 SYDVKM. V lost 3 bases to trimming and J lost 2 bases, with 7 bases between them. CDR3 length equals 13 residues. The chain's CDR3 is CASSLRTNYGYTF. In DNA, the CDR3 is TGTGCCAGCAGTTTGCGCACAAACTATGGCTACACCTTC.

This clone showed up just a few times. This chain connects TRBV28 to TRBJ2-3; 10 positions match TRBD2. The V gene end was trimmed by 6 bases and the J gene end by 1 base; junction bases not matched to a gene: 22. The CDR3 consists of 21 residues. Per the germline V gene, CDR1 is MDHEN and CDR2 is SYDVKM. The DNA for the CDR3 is TGTGCCAGCAGAACCTTAAGGAGGGCTAGCGGGAGCGTCGGGGGCACAGATACGCAGTATTTT. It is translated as CASRTLRRASGSVGGTDTQYF.

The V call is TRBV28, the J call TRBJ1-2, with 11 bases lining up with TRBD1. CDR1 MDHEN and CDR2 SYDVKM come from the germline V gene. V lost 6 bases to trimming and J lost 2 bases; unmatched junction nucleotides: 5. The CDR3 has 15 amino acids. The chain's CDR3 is CASRYGTGGNYGYTF. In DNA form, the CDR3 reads TGTGCCAGCAGATATGGGACAGGGGGAAACTATGGCTACACCTTC.